This entry is about one TCR beta chain. Its antigen is not identified. There are 17 residues in the CDR3. V shed 2 bases and J shed 0 bases, with 13 bases lying between them. Germline V gives CDR1 SEHNR, CDR2 FQNEAQ (reference sequence). The sample comes from a study of T cell responses to AZD1222 COVID-19 vaccine. Study results and limitations: Clonal diversity was possibly underestimated, and white British individuals and females predominated among donors.

Sequencing was performed with immunoSEQ multiplex PCR; in TCRdb, only in-frame clones are kept and a portion is missing. Here the sample spans about 180,000 clones, around nine tenths being singletons. The receptor was isolated from an adult in good health. The chain joins TRBV7-9 to TRBJ1-4, with D unresolved. This sample comprised peripheral blood, obtained on day 0 of AZD1222 vaccination. CDR3 bases: TGTGCCAGCAGCTTACGGTCGGGGATAACAACTAATGAAAAACTGTTTTTT. Translated: CASSLRSGITTNEKLFF.